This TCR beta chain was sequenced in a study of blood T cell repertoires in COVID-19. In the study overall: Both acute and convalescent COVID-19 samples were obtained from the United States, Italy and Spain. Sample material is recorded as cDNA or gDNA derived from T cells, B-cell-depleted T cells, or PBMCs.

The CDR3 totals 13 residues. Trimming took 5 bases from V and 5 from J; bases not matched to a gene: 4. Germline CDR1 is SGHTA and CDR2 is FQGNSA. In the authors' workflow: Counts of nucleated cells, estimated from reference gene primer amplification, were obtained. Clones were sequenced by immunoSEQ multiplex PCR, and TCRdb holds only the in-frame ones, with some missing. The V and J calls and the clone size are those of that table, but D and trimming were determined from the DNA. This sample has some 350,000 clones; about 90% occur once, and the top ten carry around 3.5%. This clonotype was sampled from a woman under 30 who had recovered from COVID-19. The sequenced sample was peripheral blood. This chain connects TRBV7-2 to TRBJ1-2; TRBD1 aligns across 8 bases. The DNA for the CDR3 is TGTGCCAGCAGCCACGGACAGGGATATGGCTACACCTTC. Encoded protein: CASSHGQGYGYTF.